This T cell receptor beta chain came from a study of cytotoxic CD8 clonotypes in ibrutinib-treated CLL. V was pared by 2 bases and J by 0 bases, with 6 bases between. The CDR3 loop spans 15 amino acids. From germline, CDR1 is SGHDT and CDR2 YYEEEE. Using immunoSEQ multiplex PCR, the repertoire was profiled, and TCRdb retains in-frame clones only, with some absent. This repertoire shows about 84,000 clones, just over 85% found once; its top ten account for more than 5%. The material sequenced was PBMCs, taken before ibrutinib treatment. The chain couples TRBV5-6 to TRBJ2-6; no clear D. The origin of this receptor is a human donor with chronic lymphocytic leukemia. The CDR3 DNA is TGTGCCAGCAGCTTTTTGGGCTCTGGGGCCAACGTCCTGACTTTC. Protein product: CASSFLGSGANVLTF. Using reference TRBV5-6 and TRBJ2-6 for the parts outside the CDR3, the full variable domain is DAGVTQSPTHLIKTRGQQVTLRCSPKSGHDTVSWYQQALGQGPQFIFQYYEEEERQRGNFPDRFSGHQFPNYSSELNVNALLLGDSALYLCASSFLGSGANVLTFGAGSRLTVL.